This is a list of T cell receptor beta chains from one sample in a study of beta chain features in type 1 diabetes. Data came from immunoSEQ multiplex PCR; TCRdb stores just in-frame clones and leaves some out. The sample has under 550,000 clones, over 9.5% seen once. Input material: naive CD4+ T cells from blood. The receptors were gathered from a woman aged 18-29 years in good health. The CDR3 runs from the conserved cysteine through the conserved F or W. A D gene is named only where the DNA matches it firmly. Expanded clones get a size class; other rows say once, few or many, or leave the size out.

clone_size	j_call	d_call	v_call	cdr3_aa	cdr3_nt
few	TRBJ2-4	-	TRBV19	CASSRRVDKNIQYF	TGTGCCAGTAGTAGAAGGGTGGACAAAAACATTCAGTACTTC
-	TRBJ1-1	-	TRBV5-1	CASSLLGGTTEAFF	TGCGCCAGCAGCTTGTTGGGAGGAACAACTGAAGCTTTCTTT
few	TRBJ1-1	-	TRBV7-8	CASSLVPGVTEAFF	TGTGCCAGCAGCTTAGTTCCGGGAGTCACTGAAGCTTTCTTT
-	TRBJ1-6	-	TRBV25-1	CASSVAGAGRNSPLHF	TGTGCCAGCAGTGTAGCAGGGGCCGGGAGGAATTCACCCCTCCACTTT
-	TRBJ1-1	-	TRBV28	CASSLRGSPEAFF	TGTGCCAGCAGTTTAAGGGGGTCCCCTGAAGCTTTCTTT
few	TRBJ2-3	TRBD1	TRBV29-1	CSGWDRVSDTQYF	TGCAGCGGTTGGGACAGGGTCTCAGATACGCAGTATTTT
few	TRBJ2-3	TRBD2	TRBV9	CASSVAPTGGGTDTQYF	TGTGCCAGCAGCGTAGCCCCCACGGGAGGGGGCACAGATACGCAGTATTTT
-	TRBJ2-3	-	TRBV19	CASSTQSSTDTQYF	TGTGCCAGTAGTACGCAGTCTAGCACAGATACGCAGTATTTT
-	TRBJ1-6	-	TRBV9	CASSVDGDLYSPLHF	TGTGCCAGCAGCGTAGATGGAGACCTATATTCACCCCTCCACTTT
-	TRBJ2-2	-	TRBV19	CASRTSQGNTGELFF	TGTGCCAGTAGGACCTCACAGGGAAACACCGGGGAGCTGTTTTTT
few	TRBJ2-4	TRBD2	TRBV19	CASSMWEGRNIQYF	TGTGCCAGTAGTATGTGGGAGGGACGAAACATTCAGTACTTC
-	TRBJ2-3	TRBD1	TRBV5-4	CASSWRQGPDTQYF	TGTGCCAGCAGCTGGAGACAGGGCCCAGATACGCAGTATTTT
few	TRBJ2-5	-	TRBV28	CASSLNTRAQYF	TGTGCCAGCAGTTTGAACACGCGGGCCCAGTACTTC
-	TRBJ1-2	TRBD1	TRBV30	CAWQRTGARGYTF	TGTGCCTGGCAAAGGACAGGGGCCCGTGGCTACACCTTC
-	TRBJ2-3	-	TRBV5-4	CASSLGGLGTDTQYF	TGTGCCAGCAGCTTGGGCGGGCTGGGCACAGATACGCAGTATTTT
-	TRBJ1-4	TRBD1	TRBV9	CASSVGGGVGEKLFF	TGTGCCAGCAGCGTAGGAGGGGGCGTCGGTGAAAAACTGTTTTTT
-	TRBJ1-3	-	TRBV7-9	CASSSQGNTIYF	TGTGCCAGCAGTTCTCAGGGAAACACCATATATTTT
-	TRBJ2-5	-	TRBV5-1	CASSLEGRGHQETQYF	TGCGCCAGCAGCTTGGAGGGCAGGGGCCACCAAGAGACCCAGTACTTC
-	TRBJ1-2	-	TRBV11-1	CASSPGELAGYTF	TGTGCCAGCAGCCCGGGAGAATTGGCCGGCTACACCTTC
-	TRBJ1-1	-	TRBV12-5	CASGSTGEAFF	TGTGCTAGTGGTTCAACAGGTGAAGCTTTCTTT
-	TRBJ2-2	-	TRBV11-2	CASRQRGELFF	TGTGCCAGCAGACAACGAGGGGAGCTGTTTTTT